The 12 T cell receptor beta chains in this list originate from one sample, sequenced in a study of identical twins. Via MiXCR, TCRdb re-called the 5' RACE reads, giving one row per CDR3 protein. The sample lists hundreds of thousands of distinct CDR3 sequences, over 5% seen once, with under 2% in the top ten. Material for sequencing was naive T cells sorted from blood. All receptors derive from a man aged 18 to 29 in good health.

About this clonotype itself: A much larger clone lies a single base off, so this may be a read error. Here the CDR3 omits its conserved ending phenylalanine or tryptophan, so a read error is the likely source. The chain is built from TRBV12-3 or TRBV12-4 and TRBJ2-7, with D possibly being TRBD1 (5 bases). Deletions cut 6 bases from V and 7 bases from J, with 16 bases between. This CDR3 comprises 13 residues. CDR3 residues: CASSLKGVGEQYC. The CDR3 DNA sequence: TGTGCCAGCAGCTTAAAAGGGGTCGGGGAGCAGTACTGC.

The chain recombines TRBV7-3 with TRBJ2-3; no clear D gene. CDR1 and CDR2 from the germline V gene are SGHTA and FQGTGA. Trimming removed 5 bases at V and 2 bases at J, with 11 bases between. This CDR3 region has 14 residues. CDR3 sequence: CASSPAEITDTQYF. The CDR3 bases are TGTGCCAGCAGCCCAGCCGAGATCACAGATACGCAGTATTTT. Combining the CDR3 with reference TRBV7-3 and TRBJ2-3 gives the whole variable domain GAGVSQTPSNKVTEKGKYVELRCDPISGHTALYWYRQSLGQGPEFLIYFQGTGAADDSGLPNDRFFAVRPEGSVSTLKIQRTERGDSAVYLCASSPAEITDTQYFGPGTRLTVL.

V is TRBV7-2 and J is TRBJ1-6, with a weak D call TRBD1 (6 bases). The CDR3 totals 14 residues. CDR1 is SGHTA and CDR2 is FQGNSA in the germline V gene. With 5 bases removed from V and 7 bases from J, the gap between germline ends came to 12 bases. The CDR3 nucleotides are TGTGCCAGCAGCACAGGGACGGGCAATTCACCCCTCCACTTT. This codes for CASSTGTGNSPLHF.

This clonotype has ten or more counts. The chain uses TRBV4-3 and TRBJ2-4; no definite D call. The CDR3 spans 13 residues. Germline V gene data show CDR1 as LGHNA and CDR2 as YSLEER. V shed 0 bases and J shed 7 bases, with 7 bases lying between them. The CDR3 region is CASSQDRGNIQYF. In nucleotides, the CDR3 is TGCGCCAGCAGCCAAGATCGTGGGAACATTCAGTACTTC.

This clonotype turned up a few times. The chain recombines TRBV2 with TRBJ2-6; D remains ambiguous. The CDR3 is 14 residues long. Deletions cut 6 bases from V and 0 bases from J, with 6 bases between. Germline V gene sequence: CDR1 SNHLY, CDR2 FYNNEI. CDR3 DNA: TGTGCCAGCAGGAGCATCTCTGGGGCCAACGTCCTGACTTTC. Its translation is CASRSISGANVLTF.

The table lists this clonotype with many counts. The CDR3 is CASSFAGGVNEKLFF. The CDR3, as DNA: TGTGCCAGCAGTTTTGCCGGGGGCGTTAATGAAAAACTGTTTTTT. The chain employs TRBV12-3 or TRBV12-4 and TRBJ1-4, with a possible D match to TRBD1 (6 bases). Trimming took off 3 bases at V and 4 bases at J, with 12 bases between the two ends. The CDR3 sequence is 15 residues long.

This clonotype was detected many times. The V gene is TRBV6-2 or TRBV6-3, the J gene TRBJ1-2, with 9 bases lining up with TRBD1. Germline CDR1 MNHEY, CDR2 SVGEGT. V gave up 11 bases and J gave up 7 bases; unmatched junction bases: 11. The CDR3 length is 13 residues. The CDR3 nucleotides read TGTGCCGGAGCTATGGGACAGGGCGGTGGCTACACCTTC. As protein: CAGAMGQGGGYTF.

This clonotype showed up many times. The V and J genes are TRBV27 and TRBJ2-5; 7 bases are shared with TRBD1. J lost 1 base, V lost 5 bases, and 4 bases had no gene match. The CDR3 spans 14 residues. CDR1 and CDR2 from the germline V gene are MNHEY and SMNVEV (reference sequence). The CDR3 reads CASSTWDSQETQYF. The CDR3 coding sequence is TGTGCCAGCAGTACATGGGACAGCCAAGAGACCCAGTACTTC.

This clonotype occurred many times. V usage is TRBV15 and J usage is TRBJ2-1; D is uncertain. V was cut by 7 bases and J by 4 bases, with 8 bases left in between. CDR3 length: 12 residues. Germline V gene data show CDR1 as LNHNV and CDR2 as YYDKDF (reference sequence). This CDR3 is CATISRYNEQFF. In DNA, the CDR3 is TGTGCCACCATTAGCAGATACAATGAGCAGTTCTTC.

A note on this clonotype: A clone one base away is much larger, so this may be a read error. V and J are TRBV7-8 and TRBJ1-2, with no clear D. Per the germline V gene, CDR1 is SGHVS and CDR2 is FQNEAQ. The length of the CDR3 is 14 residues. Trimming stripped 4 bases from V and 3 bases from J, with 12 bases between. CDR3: CASSSARADYGYTF. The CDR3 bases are TGTGCCAGCAGCTCAGCGAGGGCAGACTATGGCTACACCTTC.

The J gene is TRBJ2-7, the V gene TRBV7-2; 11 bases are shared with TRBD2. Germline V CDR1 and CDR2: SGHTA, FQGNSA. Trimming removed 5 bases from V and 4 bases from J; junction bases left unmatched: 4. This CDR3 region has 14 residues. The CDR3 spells CASSMGLAAYEQYF. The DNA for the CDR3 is TGTGCCAGCAGCATGGGACTAGCGGCGTACGAGCAGTACTTC.

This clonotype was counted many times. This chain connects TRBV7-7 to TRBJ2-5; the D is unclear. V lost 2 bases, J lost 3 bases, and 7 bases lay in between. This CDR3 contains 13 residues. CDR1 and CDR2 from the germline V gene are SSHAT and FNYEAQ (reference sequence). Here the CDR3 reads CASSLPAEETQYF. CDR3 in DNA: TGTGCCAGCAGCTTACCGGCGGAAGAGACCCAGTACTTC.